This T cell receptor (beta chain) was retrieved from a study of T-cell memory formation after mild COVID-19. The study's findings and limits: Pre-infection memory already had some responding clones, implying cross-reactive memory joined.

The CDR3 spans 15 residues. V was pared by 5 bases and J by 4 bases, with 16 bases between. To note about this clonotype: Its antigen is still unknown.

TCRdb reanalysed the 5' RACE reads using MiXCR and keeps one entry per CDR3 protein. The sample shows roughly 400,000 distinct CDR3 sequences, 18% of them seen only once. The chain combines TRBV12-3 or TRBV12-4 with TRBJ2-3; D gene uncertain. The source is a man aged 18 to 30 who had mild COVID-19 (a few samples of this study predate the infection). Cell type and time point are not known. The specimen sequenced was PBMCs or a T cell subset sorted from them (not recorded which). CDR3: CASSPPGSLSDTQYF. The CDR3 DNA sequence: TGTGCCAGCAGTCCGCCGGGTAGCTTGTCAGATACGCAGTATTTT.